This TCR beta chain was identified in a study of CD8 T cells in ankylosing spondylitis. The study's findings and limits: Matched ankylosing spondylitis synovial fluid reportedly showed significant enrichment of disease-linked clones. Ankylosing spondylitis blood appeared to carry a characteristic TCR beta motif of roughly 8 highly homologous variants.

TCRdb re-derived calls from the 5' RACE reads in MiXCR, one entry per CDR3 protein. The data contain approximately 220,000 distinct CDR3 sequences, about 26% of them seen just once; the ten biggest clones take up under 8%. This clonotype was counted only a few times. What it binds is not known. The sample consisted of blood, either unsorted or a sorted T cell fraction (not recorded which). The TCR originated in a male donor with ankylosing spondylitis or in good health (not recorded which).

Here the CDR3 reads CASSQVAGAGTEAFF. CDR3 nucleotides: TGTGCCAGCAGTCAAGTTGCGGGGGCGGGAACTGAAGCTTTCTTT. The chain uses TRBV12-3 or TRBV12-4 and TRBJ1-1, with a weak D call TRBD1 (6 bases). The CDR3 totals 15 residues. Trimming left V 5 bases short and J 5 bases short, with 18 bases between.